The present T cell receptor (beta chain) was sequenced within a study of cytomegalovirus exposure and HLA in healthy donors. The study, taken as a whole, reports: In a later analysis, TCR association rates varied by HLA locus: DRB1 most, HLA-C fewest. When analyzed later, a missense DCLRE1C variant was found to be linked to TCR beta V- and J-gene trimming.

This PCR relied on a set of 60 Vbeta primers and 13 Jbeta primers. Some clones are missing from TCRdb's copy, which holds only in-frame ones; the method was immunoSEQ multiplex PCR. The sample consists of more than 200,000 clones, 65% to 80% of them appearing once. This CDR3 region has 12 residues. The V gene end was trimmed by 7 bases and the J gene end by 5 bases; junction bases not matched to a gene: 6. The germline gives CDR1 SQVTM, CDR2 ANQGSEA. This clone was seen more than once but under ten times. No antigen is known for it. The source is a man aged 35 to 55 in good health and CMV-seronegative. The genes are TRBV29-1 and TRBJ1-1; 8 nucleotides line up with TRBD1. The specimen sequenced was PBMCs. The DNA of the CDR3 is TGCAGCGCCGGACAGGGAACGACTGAAGCTTTCTTT. Its translation is CSAGQGTTEAFF.